These 7 T cell receptor beta chains were all obtained from the same sample, sequenced in a study of blood T cell repertoires in COVID-19. Clones were read by immunoSEQ multiplex PCR, and TCRdb kept only the in-frame ones, dropping some. The profile shows tens of thousands of clones, more than 65% of them singletons. Material: peripheral blood. All receptors come from an older woman with acute or convalescent COVID-19.

This chain uses TRBV13 with TRBJ1-2, with D perhaps TRBD1 (6 bases). Germline V lookup: CDR1 PRHDT, CDR2 FYEKMQ (reference sequence). V lost 0 bases, J lost 2 bases, and 10 bases lay in between. CDR3 length equals 15 residues. CDR3 coding DNA: TGTGCCAGCAGCTTAGGCGGACAGTCAAACTATGGCTACACCTTC. It encodes CASSLGGQSNYGYTF.

As regards this clone: This same CDR3 is encoded by further DNA sequences in the sample. J is TRBJ1-2 and V is TRBV27; 7 bases fit TRBD1. Trimming removed 0 bases from V and 5 bases from J; junction bases left unmatched: 3. The CDR3 is 14 residues long. Germline loops: CDR1 MNHEY, CDR2 SMNVEV (reference sequence). CDR3 in DNA: TGTGCCAGCAGTTTATCAAGGGACAGTTATGGCTACACCTTC. Protein sequence: CASSLSRDSYGYTF.

V is TRBV6-5 and J is TRBJ1-1; 10 nucleotides line up with TRBD1. With V trimmed by 11 bases and J by 4 bases, 13 bases remained unmatched. CDR1 MNHEY and CDR2 SVGAGI come from the germline V gene. The CDR3 has 15 amino acids. CDR3 DNA sequence: TGTGCCGTCTCCGGGACAGGGGCTGTGAGCACTGAAGCTTTCTTT. Encoded protein: CAVSGTGAVSTEAFF.

CDR3 loop: CASSLSSGGNTEAFF. The CDR3 DNA sequence: TGCGCCAGCAGCTTGAGCTCAGGGGGCAACACTGAAGCTTTCTTT. V and J are TRBV5-1 and TRBJ1-1; 8 bases align to TRBD1. CDR3 length equals 15 residues. V lost 1 base to trimming and J lost 2 bases; unmatched junction nucleotides: 4. From germline, CDR1 is SGHRS and CDR2 YFSETQ.

The chain uses TRBV9 and TRBJ1-4; 9 nucleotides match TRBD1. The germline CDR1 and CDR2 sequences are SGDLS and YYNGEE. There are 16 residues in the CDR3. V dropped 0 bases and J dropped 6; count of bases not matched to a gene: 6. CDR3 protein: CASSVGDRVGDEKLFF. The CDR3 nucleotides are TGTGCCAGCAGCGTAGGGGACAGGGTAGGGGATGAAAAACTGTTTTTT.

The CDR3 DNA reads as TGTGCCAGCAGCCTCTCCCGGGGGGGCGACACCGGGGAGCTGTTTTTT. This encodes CASSLSRGGDTGELFF. The genes are TRBV4-2 and TRBJ2-2; 8 bases are shared with TRBD2. This CDR3 region has 16 residues. Trimming at V came to 4 bases and at J to 3 bases, leaving 7 bases not matched to a gene. Germline CDR1 and CDR2: LGHNA and YNFKEQ.

This chain uses TRBV11-2 with TRBJ1-1, with D possibly TRBD1 on 6 matching bases. CDR1 and CDR2 from the germline V gene are SGHAT and FQNNGV. Deletions cut 1 base from V and 3 bases from J, with 9 bases between. The CDR3 has 14 amino acids. CDR3 DNA: TGTGCCAGCAGCTTAGCTCAGGGGTACACTGAAGCTTTCTTT. Encoded protein: CASSLAQGYTEAFF. The full variable domain, in which reference TRBV11-2 and TRBJ1-1 provide the parts outside the CDR3, is EAGVAQSPRYKIIEKRQSVAFWCNPISGHATLYWYQQILGQGPKLLIQFQNNGVVDDSQLPKDRFSAERLKGVDSTLKIQPAKLEDSAVYLCASSLAQGYTEAFFGQGTRLTVV.